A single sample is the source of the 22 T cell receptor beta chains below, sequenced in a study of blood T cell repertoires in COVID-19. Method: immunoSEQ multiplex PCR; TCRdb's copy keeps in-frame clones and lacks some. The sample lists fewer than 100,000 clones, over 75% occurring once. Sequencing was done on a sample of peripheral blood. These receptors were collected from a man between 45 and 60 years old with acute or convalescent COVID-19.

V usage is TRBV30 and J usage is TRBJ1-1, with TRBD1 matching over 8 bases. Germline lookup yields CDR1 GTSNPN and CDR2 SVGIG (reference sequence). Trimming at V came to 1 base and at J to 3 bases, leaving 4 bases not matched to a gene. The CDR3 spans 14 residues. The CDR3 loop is CAWSETDRDTEAFF. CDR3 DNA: TGTGCCTGGAGTGAAACGGACAGGGACACTGAAGCTTTCTTT.

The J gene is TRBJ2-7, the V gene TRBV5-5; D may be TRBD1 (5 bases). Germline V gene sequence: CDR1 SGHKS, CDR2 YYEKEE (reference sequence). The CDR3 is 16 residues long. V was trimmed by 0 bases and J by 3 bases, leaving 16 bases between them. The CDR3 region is CASSLDGQGRGYEQYF. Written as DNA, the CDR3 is TGTGCCAGCAGCTTGGATGGGCAGGGTAGAGGCTACGAGCAGTACTTC.

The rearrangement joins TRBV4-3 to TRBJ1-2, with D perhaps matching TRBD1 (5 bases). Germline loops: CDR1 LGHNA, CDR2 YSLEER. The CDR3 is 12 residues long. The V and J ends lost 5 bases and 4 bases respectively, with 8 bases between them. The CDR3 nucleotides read TGCGCCAGCAGCACAGGAACCTATGGCTACACCTTC. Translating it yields CASSTGTYGYTF.

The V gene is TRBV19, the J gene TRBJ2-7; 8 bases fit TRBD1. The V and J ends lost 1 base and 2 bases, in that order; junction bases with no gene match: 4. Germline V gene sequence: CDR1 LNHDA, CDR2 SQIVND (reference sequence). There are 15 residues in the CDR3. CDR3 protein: CASSIAGQGTYEQYF. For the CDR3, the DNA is TGTGCCAGTAGTATAGCCGGACAGGGAACCTACGAGCAGTACTTC.

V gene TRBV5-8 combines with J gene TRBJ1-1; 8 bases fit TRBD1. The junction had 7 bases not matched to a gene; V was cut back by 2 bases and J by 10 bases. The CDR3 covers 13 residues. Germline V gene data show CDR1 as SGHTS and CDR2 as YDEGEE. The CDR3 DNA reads TGTGCCAGCAGCTTTAAGTGGGACAGGACAGCTTTCTTT. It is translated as CASSFKWDRTAFF. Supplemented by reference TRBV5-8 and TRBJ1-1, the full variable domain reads EAGVTQSPTHLIKTRGQQATLRCSPISGHTSVYWYQQALGLGLQFLLWYDEGEERNRGNFPPRFSGRQFPNYSSELNVNALELEDSALYLCASSFKWDRTAFFGQGTRLTVV.

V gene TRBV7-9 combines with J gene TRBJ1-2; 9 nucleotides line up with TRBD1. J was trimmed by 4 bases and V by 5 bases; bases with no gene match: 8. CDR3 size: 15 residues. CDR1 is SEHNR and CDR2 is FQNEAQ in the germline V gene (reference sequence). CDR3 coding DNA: TGTGCCAGCAGCAAAGGGACAGGGAAGGTCTATGGCTACACCTTC. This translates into CASSKGTGKVYGYTF. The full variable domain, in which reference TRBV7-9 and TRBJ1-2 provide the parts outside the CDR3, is DTGVSQNPRHKITKRGQNVTFRCDPISEHNRLYWYRQTLGQGPEFLTYFQNEAQLEKSRLLSDRFSAERPKGSFSTLEIQRTEQGDSAMYLCASSKGTGKVYGYTFGSGTRLTVV.

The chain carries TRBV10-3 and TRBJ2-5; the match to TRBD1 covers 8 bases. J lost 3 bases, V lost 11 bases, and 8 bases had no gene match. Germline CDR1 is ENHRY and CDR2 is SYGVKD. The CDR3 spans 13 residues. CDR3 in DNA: TGTGCCTCTCGGGCAGGGGGCGAAGAGACCCAGTACTTC. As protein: CASRAGGEETQYF.

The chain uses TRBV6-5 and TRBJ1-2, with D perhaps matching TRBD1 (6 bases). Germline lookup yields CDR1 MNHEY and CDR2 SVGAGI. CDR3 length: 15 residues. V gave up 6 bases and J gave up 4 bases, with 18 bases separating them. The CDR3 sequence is CASRELDSKLYGYTF. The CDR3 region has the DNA TGTGCCAGCAGGGAGTTGGACAGCAAGCTCTATGGCTACACCTTC.

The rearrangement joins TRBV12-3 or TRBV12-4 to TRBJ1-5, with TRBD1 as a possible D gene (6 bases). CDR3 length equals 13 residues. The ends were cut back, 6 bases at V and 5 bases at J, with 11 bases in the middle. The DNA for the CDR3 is TGTGCCAGCAGCTCGGACAGATATCAGCCCCAGCATTTT. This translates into CASSSDRYQPQHF.

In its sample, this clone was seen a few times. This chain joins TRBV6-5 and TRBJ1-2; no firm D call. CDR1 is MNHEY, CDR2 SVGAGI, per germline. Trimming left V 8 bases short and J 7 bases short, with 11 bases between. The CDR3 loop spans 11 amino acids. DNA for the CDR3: TGTGCCAGCCAACTAGAGGCTGGCTACACCTTC. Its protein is CASQLEAGYTF.

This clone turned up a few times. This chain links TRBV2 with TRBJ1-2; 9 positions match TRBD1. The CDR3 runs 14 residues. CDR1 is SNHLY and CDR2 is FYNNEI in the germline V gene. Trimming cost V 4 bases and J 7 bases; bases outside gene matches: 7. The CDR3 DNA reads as TGTGCCAGCAGTGGGGACAGGGTTTCGGGTGGCTACACCTTC. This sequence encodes CASSGDRVSGGYTF. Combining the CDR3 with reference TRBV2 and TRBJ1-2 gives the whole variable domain EPEVTQTPSHQVTQMGQEVILRCVPISNHLYFYWYRQILGQKVEFLVSFYNNEISEKSEIFDDQFSVERPDGSNFTLKIRSTKLEDSAMYFCASSGDRVSGGYTFGSGTRLTVV.

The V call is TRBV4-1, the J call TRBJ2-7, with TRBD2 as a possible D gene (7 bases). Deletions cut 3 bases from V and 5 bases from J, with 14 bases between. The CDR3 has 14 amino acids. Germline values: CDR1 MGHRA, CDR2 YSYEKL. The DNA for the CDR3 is TGCGCCAGCAGCCACGAAGGGGGGGTCAACGAGCAGTACTTC. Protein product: CASSHEGGVNEQYF.

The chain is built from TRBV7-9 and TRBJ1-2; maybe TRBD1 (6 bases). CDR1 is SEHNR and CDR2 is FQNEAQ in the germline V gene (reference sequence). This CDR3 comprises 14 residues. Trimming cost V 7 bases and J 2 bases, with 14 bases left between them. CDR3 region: CASNPTGDNYGYTF. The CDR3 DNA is TGTGCCAGCAACCCGACAGGTGACAACTATGGCTACACCTTC.

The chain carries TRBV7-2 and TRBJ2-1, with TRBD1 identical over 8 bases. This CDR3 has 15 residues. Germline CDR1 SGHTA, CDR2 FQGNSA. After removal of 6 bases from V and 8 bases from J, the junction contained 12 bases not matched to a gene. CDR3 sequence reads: CASSRGSGGWDEQFF. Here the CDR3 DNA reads TGTGCCAGCAGTCGCGGTTCAGGGGGCTGGGATGAGCAGTTCTTC.

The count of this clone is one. The CDR3 DNA is TGTGCCAGCAGCTTAGAAGCAGGCGGGGGTATGAATGAGCAGTTCTTC. It codes for CASSLEAGGGMNEQFF. This chain links TRBV11-3 with TRBJ2-1, with 7 bases identical to TRBD2. CDR3 length equals 16 residues. Trimming removed 0 bases from V and 7 bases from J; junction bases left unmatched: 9. Germline CDR1 reads SGHNT; CDR2 reads YENEEA.

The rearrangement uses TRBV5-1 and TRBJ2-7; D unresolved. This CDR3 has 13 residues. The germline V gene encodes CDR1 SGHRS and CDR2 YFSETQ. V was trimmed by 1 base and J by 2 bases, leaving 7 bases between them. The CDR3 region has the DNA TGCGCCAGCAGCTTGTCGGGTCCCTACGAGCAGTACTTC. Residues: CASSLSGPYEQYF.

The DNA of the CDR3 is TGTGCCAGCCAAATTTCGGGACAGGGCCGGCACACTGAAGCTTTCTTT. This codes for CASQISGQGRHTEAFF. The chain couples TRBV27 to TRBJ1-1; 9 bases map to TRBD1. This CDR3 comprises 16 residues. Germline V CDR1 and CDR2: MNHEY, SMNVEV (reference sequence). Unmatched junction bases numbered 13, after V lost 8 bases and J lost 3 bases.

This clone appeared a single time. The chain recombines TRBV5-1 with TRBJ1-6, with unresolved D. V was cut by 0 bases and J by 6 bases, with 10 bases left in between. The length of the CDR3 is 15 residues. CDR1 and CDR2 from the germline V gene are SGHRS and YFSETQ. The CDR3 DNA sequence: TGCGCCAGCAGCTTGGACCCAGGTAGTAATTCACCCCTCCACTTT. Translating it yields CASSLDPGSNSPLHF.

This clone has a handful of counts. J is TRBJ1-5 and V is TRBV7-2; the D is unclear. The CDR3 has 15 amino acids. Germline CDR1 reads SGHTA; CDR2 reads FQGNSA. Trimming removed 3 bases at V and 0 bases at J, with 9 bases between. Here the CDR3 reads CASSLVADSNQPQHF. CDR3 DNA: TGTGCCAGCAGCTTGGTAGCGGATAGCAATCAGCCCCAGCATTTT.

The CDR3 reads CASSVSARGDNEQFF. As DNA, the CDR3 is TGTGCCAGCAGCGTATCGGCCCGGGGGGACAATGAGCAGTTCTTC. The V call is TRBV9, the J call TRBJ2-1, with 7 bases fitting TRBD2. Germline V lookup: CDR1 SGDLS, CDR2 YYNGEE. The ends lost 1 base at V and 5 bases at J; junction bases unmatched: 6. CDR3 length: 15 amino acids. The full variable domain, completed using reference TRBV9 and TRBJ2-1, is DSGVTQTPKHLITATGQRVTLRCSPRSGDLSVYWYQQSLDQGLQFLIQYYNGEERAKGNILERFSAQQFPDLHSELNLSSLELGDSALYFCASSVSARGDNEQFFGPGTRLTVL.

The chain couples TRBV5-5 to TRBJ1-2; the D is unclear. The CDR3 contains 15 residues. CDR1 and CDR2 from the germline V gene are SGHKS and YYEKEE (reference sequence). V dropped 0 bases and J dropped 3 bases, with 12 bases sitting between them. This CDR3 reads CASSLGGAGYYGYTF. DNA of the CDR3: TGTGCCAGCAGCTTGGGTGGAGCGGGTTACTATGGCTACACCTTC.

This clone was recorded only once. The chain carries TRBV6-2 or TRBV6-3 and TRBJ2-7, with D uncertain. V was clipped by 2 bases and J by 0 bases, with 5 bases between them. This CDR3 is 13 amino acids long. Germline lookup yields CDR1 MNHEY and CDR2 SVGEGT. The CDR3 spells CASSYVSSYEQYF. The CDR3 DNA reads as TGTGCCAGCAGTTACGTCAGCTCCTACGAGCAGTACTTC.